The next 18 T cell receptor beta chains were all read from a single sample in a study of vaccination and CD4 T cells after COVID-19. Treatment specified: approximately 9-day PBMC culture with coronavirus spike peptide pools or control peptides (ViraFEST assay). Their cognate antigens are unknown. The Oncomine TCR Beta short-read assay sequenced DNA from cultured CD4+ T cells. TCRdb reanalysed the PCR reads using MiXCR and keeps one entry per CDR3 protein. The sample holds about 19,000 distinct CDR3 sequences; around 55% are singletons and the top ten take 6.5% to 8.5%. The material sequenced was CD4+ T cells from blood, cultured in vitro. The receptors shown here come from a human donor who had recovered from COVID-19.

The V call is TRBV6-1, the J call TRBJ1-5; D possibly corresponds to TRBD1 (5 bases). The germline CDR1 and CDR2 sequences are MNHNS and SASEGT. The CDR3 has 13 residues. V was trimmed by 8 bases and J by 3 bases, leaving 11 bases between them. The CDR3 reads CASRGRLNQPQHF. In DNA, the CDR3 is TGTGCCAGCCGGGGCAGACTCAATCAGCCCCAGCATTTT.

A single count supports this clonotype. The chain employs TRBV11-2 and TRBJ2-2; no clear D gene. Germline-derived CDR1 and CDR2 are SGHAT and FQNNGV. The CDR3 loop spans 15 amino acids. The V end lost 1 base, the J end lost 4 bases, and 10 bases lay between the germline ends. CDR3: CASSLVLGSTGELFF. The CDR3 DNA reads TGTGCCAGCAGCTTAGTTCTAGGTTCCACCGGGGAGCTGTTTTTT.

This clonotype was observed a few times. The DNA of the CDR3 is TGCAGTGCTAGAGATTGGAAGGGGCAGGATGAGCAGTTCTTC. Its translation: CSARDWKGQDEQFF. This rearrangement joins TRBV20-1 to TRBJ2-1; D possibly corresponds to TRBD1 (5 bases). This CDR3 spans 14 amino acids. The germline CDR1 and CDR2 sequences are DFQATT and SNEGSKA (reference sequence). The V and J ends lost 0 bases and 8 bases respectively, with 14 bases between them.

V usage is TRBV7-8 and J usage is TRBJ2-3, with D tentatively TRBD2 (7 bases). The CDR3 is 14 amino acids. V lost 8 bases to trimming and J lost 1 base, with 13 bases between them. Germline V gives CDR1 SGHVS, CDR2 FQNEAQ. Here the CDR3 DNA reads TGTGCCAGCGCCCGAGGGGGGGGCACAGATACGCAGTATTTT. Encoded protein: CASARGGGTDTQYF.

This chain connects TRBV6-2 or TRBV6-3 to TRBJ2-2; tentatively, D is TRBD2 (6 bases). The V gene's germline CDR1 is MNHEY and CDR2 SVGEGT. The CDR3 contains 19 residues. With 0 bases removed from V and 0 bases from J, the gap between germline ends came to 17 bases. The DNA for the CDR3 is TGTGCCAGCAGTTACTCCGTCACGGGAGTTACCGCGAACACCGGGGAGCTGTTTTTT. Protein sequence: CASSYSVTGVTANTGELFF.

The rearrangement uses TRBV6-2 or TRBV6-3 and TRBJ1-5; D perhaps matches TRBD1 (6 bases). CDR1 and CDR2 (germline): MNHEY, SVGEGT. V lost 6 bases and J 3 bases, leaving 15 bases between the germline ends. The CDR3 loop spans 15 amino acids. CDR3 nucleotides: TGTGCCAGCAGCCAGCAAACAGGGCACAATCAGCCCCAGCATTTT. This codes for CASSQQTGHNQPQHF.

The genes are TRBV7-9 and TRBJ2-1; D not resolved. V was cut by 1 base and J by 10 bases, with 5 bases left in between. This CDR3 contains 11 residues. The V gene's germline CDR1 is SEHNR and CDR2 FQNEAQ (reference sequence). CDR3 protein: CASSLVREQFF. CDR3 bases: TGTGCCAGCAGCTTAGTGCGGGAGCAGTTCTTC.

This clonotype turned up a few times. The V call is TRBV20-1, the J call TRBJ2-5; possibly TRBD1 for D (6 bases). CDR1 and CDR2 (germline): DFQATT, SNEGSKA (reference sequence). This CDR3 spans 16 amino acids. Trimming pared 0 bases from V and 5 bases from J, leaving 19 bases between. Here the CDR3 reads CSARDPRGSAGETQYF. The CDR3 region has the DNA TGCAGTGCTAGAGATCCGAGGGGGAGTGCAGGGGAGACCCAGTACTTC.

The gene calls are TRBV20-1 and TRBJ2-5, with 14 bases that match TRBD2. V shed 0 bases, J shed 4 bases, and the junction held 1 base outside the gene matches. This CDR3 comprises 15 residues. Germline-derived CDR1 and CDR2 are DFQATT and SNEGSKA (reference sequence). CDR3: CSAREGTSGRETQYF. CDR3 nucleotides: TGCAGTGCTAGAGAGGGGACTAGCGGGAGAGAGACCCAGTACTTC.

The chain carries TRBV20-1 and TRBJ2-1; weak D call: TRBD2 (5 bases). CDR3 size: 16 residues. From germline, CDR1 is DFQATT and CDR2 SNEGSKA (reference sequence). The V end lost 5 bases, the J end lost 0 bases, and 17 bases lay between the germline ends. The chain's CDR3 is CSARHFSVSSYNEQFF. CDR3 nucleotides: TGCAGTGCTCGTCACTTTAGCGTCAGCTCCTACAATGAGCAGTTCTTC.

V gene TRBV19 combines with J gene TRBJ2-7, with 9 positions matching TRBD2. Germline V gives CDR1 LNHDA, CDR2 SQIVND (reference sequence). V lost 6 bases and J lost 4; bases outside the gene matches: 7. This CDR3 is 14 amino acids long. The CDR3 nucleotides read TGTGCCAGTAGCCAAGCGGGAGGAGTATACGAGCAGTACTTC. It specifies CASSQAGGVYEQYF.

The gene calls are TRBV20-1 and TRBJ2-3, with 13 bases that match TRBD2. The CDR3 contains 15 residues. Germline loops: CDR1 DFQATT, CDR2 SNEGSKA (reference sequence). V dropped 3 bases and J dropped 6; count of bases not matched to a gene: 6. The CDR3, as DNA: TGCAGTGCTAGTGGACTAGCGGGAGCTGTGGATACGCAGTATTTT. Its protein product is CSASGLAGAVDTQYF.

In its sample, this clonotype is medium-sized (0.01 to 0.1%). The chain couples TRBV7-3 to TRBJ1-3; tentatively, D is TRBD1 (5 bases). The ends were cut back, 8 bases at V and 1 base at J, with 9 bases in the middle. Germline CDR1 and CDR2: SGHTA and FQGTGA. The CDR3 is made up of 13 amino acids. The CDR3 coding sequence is TGTGCCAGCGGGCGGGGGTCTGGAAACACCATATATTTT. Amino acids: CASGRGSGNTIYF.

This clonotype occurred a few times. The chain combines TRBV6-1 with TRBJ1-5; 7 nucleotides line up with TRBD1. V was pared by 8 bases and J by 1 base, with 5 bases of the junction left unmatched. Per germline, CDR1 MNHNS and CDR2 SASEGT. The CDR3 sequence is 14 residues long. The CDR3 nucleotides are TGTGCCAGCCGGAGGGACAGAAGCAATCAGCCCCAGCATTTT. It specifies CASRRDRSNQPQHF.

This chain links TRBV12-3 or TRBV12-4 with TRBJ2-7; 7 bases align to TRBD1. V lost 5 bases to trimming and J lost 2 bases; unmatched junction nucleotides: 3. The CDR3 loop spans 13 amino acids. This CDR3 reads CASSRTGPYEQYF. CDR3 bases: TGTGCCAGCAGTCGGACAGGTCCCTACGAGCAGTACTTC.

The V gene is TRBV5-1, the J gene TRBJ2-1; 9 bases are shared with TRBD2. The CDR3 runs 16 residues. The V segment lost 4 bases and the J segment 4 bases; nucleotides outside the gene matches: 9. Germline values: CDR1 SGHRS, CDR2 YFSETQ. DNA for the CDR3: TGCGCCAGCAGCACCCCCCTAGCGGGGCCTTACAATGAGCAGTTCTTC. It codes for CASSTPLAGPYNEQFF.

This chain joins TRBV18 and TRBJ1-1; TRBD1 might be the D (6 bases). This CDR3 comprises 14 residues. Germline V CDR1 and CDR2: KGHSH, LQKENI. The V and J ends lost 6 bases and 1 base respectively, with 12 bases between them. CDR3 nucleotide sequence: TGTGCCAGCTCGGTCTCGGGGGCGAACACTGAAGCTTTCTTT. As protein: CASSVSGANTEAFF. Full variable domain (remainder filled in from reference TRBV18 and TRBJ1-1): NAGVMQNPRHLVRRRGQEARLRCSPMKGHSHVYWYRQLPEEGLKFMVYLQKENIIDESGMPKERFSAEFPKEGPSILRIQQVVRGDSAAYFCASSVSGANTEAFFGQGTRLTVV.

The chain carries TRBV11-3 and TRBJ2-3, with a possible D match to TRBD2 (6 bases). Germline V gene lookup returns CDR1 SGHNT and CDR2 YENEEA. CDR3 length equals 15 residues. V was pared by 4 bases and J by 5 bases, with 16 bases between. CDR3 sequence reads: CASSSGTGPGDTQYF. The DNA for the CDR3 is TGTGCCAGCAGCTCCGGGACTGGCCCTGGAGATACGCAGTATTTT.